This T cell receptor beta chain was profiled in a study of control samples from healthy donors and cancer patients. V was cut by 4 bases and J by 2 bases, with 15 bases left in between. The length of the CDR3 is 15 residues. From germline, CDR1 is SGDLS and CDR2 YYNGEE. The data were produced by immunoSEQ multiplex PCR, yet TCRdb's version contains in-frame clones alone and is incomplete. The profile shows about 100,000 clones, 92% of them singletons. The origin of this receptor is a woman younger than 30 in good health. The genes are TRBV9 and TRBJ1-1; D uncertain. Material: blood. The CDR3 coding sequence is TGTGCCAGCAGCTTACTAAGACACACCAACACTGAAGCTTTCTTT. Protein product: CASSLLRHTNTEAFF.